This TCR beta chain derives from a study of blood T cell repertoires in COVID-19 (dated by TCRdb to the early 2020s). For context, the study as a whole: Samples covering the acute and convalescent phases of COVID-19 were provided by collaborators in the United States, Italy and Spain. The material from the prospective study consisted of cDNA or gDNA derived from T cells, B-cell-depleted T cells, or PBMCs. The dataset comprised deeply sampled blood TCRbeta repertoires from subjects exposed to, actively infected with, or recovered from COVID-19. The repertoires were released in a freely available public database intended as a resource for research on the immune response to SARS-CoV-2. Samples came from the ongoing ImmuneRACE study (first 160 participants) plus 1,254 subjects from 6 global collaborators. Sample metadata almost always included a de-identified subject ID, COVID-19 status, age in years and sex. HLA class I and class II types, where available, came from metadata supplied by the sample provider rather than from assay-based typing. Overall study results and their limits: Clinical and demographic metadata were provided uncurated, with the amount varying by source and participant.

The collaborating institutions used their own protocols to collect whole blood in K2EDTA tubes. For TCRbeta analysis, collaborator samples were shipped as frozen whole blood, as isolated PBMCs, or as DNA extracted from either sample type. The CDR3 spans 14 residues, from the cysteine through the phenylalanine. The read is trimmed to its CDR3 DNA, 42 bases read in frame from base 1. As encoded in the germline V gene (reference sequence), CDR1 is MNHNY while CDR2 is SVGAGI. Trimming removed 7 bases from V and 7 bases from J, leaving 17 bases between the germline ends. This clone has just a few counts. Its antigen is still unknown. Base-call qualities are not available, and no considerably larger clone is one nucleotide away. TCRbeta CDR3 regions were amplified from genomic DNA by means of the immunoSEQ Assay, a bias-controlled multiplex PCR. Under the source paper's analysis protocol: Nucleated cell counts per sample were estimated from amplification of reference gene primers within the assay. To quantify the absolute abundance of each unique TCRbeta CDR3 rearrangement, sequence reads were collapsed and filtered. For each sample, productive Simpson clonality was calculated as the square root of Simpson's diversity index across productive rearrangements. What TCRdb holds here is the immuneACCESS table cut down to in-frame rearrangements. Part of the clones is not present; checked against another copy, under half of the missing clones reflect an unresolved V gene, and the others are unexplained. V, J and clone size are taken as reported in that table, and D and trimming were inferred from the DNA itself. The sample yields tens of thousands of clones; roughly four fifths were counted once. Of the sample, under 4.5% falls within the top ten clones.

The sequence links TRBV6-6 to TRBJ1-3; D gene: possibly TRBD1, on 5 matching bases. The clonotype comes from a woman aged 60-75 years with acute or convalescent COVID-19. Sequenced: peripheral blood. CDR3 sequence: CASINGGGLNTIYF. The DNA sequence reads TGTGCCAGCATCAACGGGGGAGGACTGAACACCATATATTTT.